This T cell receptor beta chain was captured in a study of blood T cell repertoires in COVID-19. Study in general: Specimens from acute and convalescent COVID-19 originated in the United States, Italy and Spain.

Cohort assignment relied on participant-reported clinical history. Using immunoSEQ multiplex PCR, the repertoire was profiled, and TCRdb retains in-frame clones only, with some absent. The sample includes around 290,000 clones, around nine tenths of them seen just once. This clonotype originated in a woman aged 18-35 years who had recovered from COVID-19. The source material was PBMCs or T cells enriched from blood (not recorded which).

DNA for the CDR3: TGTGCCAGTTCCTTGGGGTGGACAGGCACCTACGAGCAGTACTTC. Its protein product is CASSLGWTGTYEQYF. The genes are TRBV7-2 and TRBJ2-7; 7 nucleotides match TRBD1. Germline lookup yields CDR1 SGHTA and CDR2 FQGNSA. The CDR3 has 15 amino acids. Germline trimming cut 9 bases from V and 2 bases from J; bases unmatched to any gene: 13.